This TCR beta chain was captured by sequencing in a study of shared clonotypes between healthy human individuals. Looking at the study overall: CD4 naive and memory got three plates each, CD8 naive two, CD8 memory one.

This CDR3 region has 12 residues. Germline V CDR1 and CDR2: SGHTA, FQGTGA. The V end lost 3 bases, the J end lost 13 bases, and 13 bases lay between the germline ends. Each subset's genomic DNA was split evenly across several immunoSEQ plates. The protocol was immunoSEQ multiplex PCR, while the TCRdb copy is restricted to in-frame clones and leaves out a portion. The sample includes millions of clones, about 95% of them seen just once. The TCR was taken from a man between 18 and 35 years old in good health. V and J are TRBV7-3 and TRBJ2-1, with D uncertain. The sample comprised naive CD4+ T cells sorted from blood. Subset reported: CD45RA+ positively selected. This CDR3 is CASSFTPSLQFF. DNA of the CDR3: TGTGCCAGCAGCTTTACACCATCGTTACAGTTCTTC.